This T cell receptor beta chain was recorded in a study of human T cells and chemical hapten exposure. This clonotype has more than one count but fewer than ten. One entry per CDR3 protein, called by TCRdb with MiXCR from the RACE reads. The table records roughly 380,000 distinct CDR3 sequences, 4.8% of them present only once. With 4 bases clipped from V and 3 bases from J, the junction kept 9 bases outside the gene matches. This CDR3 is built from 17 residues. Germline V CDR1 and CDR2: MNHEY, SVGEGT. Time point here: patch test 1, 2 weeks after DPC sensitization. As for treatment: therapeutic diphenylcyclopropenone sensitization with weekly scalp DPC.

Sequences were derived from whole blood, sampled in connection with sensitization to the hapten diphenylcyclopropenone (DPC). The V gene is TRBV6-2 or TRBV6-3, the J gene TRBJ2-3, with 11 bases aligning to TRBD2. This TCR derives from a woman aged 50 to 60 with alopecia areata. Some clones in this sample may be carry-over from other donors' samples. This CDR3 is CASSFQAGLAETDTQYF. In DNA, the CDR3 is TGTGCCAGCAGTTTTCAAGCGGGACTAGCGGAAACAGATACGCAGTATTTT.